This T cell receptor beta chain was retrieved from a study of PD-1 blockade in classical Hodgkin lymphoma. Findings of the study overall: With CD4+ cells, TCR diversity rose significantly by C4D1, but not with CD8+ cells.

A remark on this clone: Its matching antigen is unknown.

Germline V CDR1 and CDR2: SGHRS, YFSETQ. V trimming: 3 bases; J trimming: 0 bases; junction bases outside the gene matches: 2. The CDR3 has 15 amino acids. Each patient experienced a relapse that followed autologous stem cell transplantation, and brentuximab vedotin exposure varied. Data came from immunoSEQ multiplex PCR; TCRdb stores just in-frame clones and leaves some out. The sample lists roughly 81,000 clones, around 90% occurring once. The chain joins TRBV5-1 to TRBJ1-1, with 10 positions matching TRBD1. The sequence was collected from a human donor with classical Hodgkin lymphoma. The material was peripheral blood mononuclear cells (PBMCs), obtained before the second cycle of nivolumab. CDR3 nucleotides: TGCGCCAGCAGCTCCGGACAGGGGGTGAACACTGAAGCTTTCTTT. It translates to CASSSGQGVNTEAFF.